In this sample, the clone carrying this T cell receptor beta chain turned up a few times. Its antigen remains unknown. Unique molecular identifiers were built into the TCRbeta library. TCRdb passed the PCR reads through MiXCR, listing each CDR3 protein once. The sample gives about 640,000 distinct CDR3 sequences, over 10% of which show up once; around 2% is in the top ten. CDR1 and CDR2 (germline): MGHDK, SYGVNS. The J segment lost 8 bases and the V segment lost 6 bases, leaving 5 bases of the junction unmatched. The CDR3 has 14 amino acids. This record comes from a study of T-cell reconstitution after alpha-beta-depleted transplantation in children. Study conclusions and caveats: One year post-transplant, T-cell counts and diversity were largely derived from T cells produced anew.

Material: PBMCs, mostly from graft donor cells, obtained 360 days after TCRalphabeta/CD19-depleted stem cell transplant. The rearrangement uses TRBV25-1 and TRBJ2-1; 12 bases map to TRBD2. This clonotype was obtained from a male patient aged 5 to 17 who had a stem cell transplant for acute myeloid leukemia, so the T cells may come from the graft donor. The CDR3 sequence is CASRPTSGSYEQFF. The CDR3 DNA follows: TGTGCCAGCAGACCGACTAGCGGGAGCTATGAGCAGTTCTTC.